A single sample is the source of the 14 T cell receptor beta chains below, sequenced in a study of graft-versus-host responses after intestinal transplantation. Using immunoSEQ multiplex PCR, the repertoire was profiled, and TCRdb retains in-frame clones only, with some absent. In the table there are about 97,000 clones, over 75% of which are singletons. Sequenced here: PBMCs, sampled 450 to 460 days after intestinal transplant. These receptors all stem from a human patient who received an intestinal transplant, so some T cells may come from the graft donor.

The rearrangement joins TRBV7-2 to TRBJ1-1; D unclear. This CDR3 has 12 residues. With 4 bases removed from V and 11 bases from J, the gap between germline ends came to 14 bases. Per the germline V gene, CDR1 is SGHTA and CDR2 is FQGNSA. The CDR3 region has the DNA TGTGCCAGCAGCTCCGGACCCCGGGAGGCTTTCTTT. Its protein product is CASSSGPREAFF. The whole variable domain, filled in from reference TRBV7-2 and TRBJ1-1, reads GAGVSQSPSNKVTEKGKDVELRCDPISGHTALYWYRQSLGQGLEFLIYFQGNSAPDKSGLPSDRFSAERTGGSVSTLTIQRTQQEDSAVYLCASSSGPREAFFGQGTRLTVV.

This chain uses TRBV4-1 with TRBJ1-5; weak D call: TRBD1 (5 bases). Germline-derived CDR1 and CDR2 are MGHRA and YSYEKL. V was shortened by 3 bases and J by 5 bases, with 11 bases between the two germline ends. This CDR3 has 14 residues. CDR3 nucleotide sequence: TGCGCCAGCAGCCAGTGGCAGGGCGATCAGCCCCAGCATTTT. Protein sequence: CASSQWQGDQPQHF.

This chain uses TRBV7-2 with TRBJ2-7; D might be TRBD2 (5 bases). V was clipped by 1 base and J by 6 bases, with 10 bases between them. The CDR3 has 13 residues. Germline CDR1 and CDR2: SGHTA and FQGNSA. The CDR3 DNA is TGTGCCAGCAGCTTAGAGAGGGATACCGAGCAGTACTTC. It yields the protein CASSLERDTEQYF.

The V gene is TRBV29-1, the J gene TRBJ2-5; TRBD1 matches at 7 bases. The length of the CDR3 is 12 residues. CDR1 and CDR2 (germline): SQVTM, ANQGSEA. V shed 7 bases and J 5 bases; nucleotides not matched to a gene: 7. CDR3 nucleotide sequence: TGCAGCGCACATACAGGGGTCGAGACCCAGTACTTC. As protein: CSAHTGVETQYF.

This chain joins TRBV6-5 and TRBJ2-7; 8 positions match TRBD1. This CDR3 is 15 amino acids long. From germline, CDR1 is MNHEY and CDR2 SVGAGI. Germline trimming cut 2 bases from V and 4 bases from J; bases unmatched to any gene: 7. CDR3 sequence reads: CASSYGQGLVYEQYF. CDR3 nucleotide sequence: TGTGCCAGCAGTTACGGACAGGGTTTGGTGTACGAGCAGTACTTC.

Comment on this clone: The identical CDR3 is also encoded by other nucleotide sequences in the sample. The chain joins TRBV27 to TRBJ1-1, with D uncertain. CDR3 length: 12 residues. V was shortened by 6 bases and J by 8 bases, with 13 bases between the two germline ends. The germline CDR1 and CDR2 sequences are MNHEY and SMNVEV (reference sequence). DNA for the CDR3: TGTGCCAGCAGGGGCGTCAGGACCGAAGCTTTCTTT. This gives the protein CASRGVRTEAFF.

V is TRBV4-2 and J is TRBJ2-5; TRBD1 matches 7 bases. The ends lost 1 base at V and 2 bases at J; junction bases unmatched: 4. Germline V gene lookup returns CDR1 LGHNA and CDR2 YNFKEQ. CDR3 size: 15 residues. The CDR3 sequence: CASSQVGTAQETQYF. DNA of the CDR3: TGTGCCAGCAGCCAAGTTGGGACAGCACAAGAGACCCAGTACTTC.

This chain connects TRBV11-2 to TRBJ1-3; 7 positions match TRBD1. Trimming took 4 bases from V and 0 from J; bases not matched to a gene: 3. The CDR3 runs to 15 residues. Germline V gene sequence: CDR1 SGHAT, CDR2 FQNNGV. The CDR3 DNA reads TGTGCCAGCAGCTGGGGACAGTACTCTGGAAACACCATATATTTT. Its translation is CASSWGQYSGNTIYF.

The chain uses TRBV6-5 and TRBJ1-1; D is unresolved. The germline gives CDR1 MNHEY, CDR2 SVGAGI. The V end was cut by 7 bases, the J end by 1 base, with 10 bases between. This CDR3 has 13 residues. CDR3 in amino acids: CASTRRENTEAFF. The DNA of the CDR3 is TGTGCCAGCACCCGACGGGAGAACACTGAAGCTTTCTTT.

This chain connects TRBV23-1 to TRBJ2-1; 9 nucleotides match TRBD1. TRBV23-1 is classed as an ORF, of uncertain function. CDR3 length: 18 residues. V lost 1 base, J lost 5 bases, and 12 bases stayed unmatched. The CDR3 region is CASSQCFCGTGINNEQFF. The DNA for the CDR3 is TGCGCCAGCAGTCAATGTTTTTGCGGGACAGGGATAAACAATGAGCAGTTCTTC.

The rearrangement uses TRBV5-1 and TRBJ1-2, with D maybe TRBD1 (6 bases). V lost 4 bases and J 10 bases, leaving 17 bases between the germline ends. CDR1 SGHRS and CDR2 YFSETQ come from the germline V gene. There are 13 residues in the CDR3. CDR3 sequence reads: CASSPSTGFIYTF. CDR3 coding DNA: TGCGCCAGCAGCCCAAGTACAGGGTTTATCTACACCTTC.

This clone has more than one count but fewer than ten. This rearrangement joins TRBV2 to TRBJ1-5, with D possibly being TRBD1 (6 bases). V was clipped by 3 bases and J by 4 bases, with 7 bases between them. Germline assignment: CDR1 SNHLY and CDR2 FYNNEI. This CDR3 spans 13 amino acids. The DNA for the CDR3 is TGTGCCAGCAGTGATGACAGGAATCAGCCCCAGCATTTT. Translating it yields CASSDDRNQPQHF.

The chain combines TRBV9 with TRBJ2-7, with 7 bases lining up with TRBD1. Germline CDR1 and CDR2: SGDLS and YYNGEE. The CDR3 spans 14 residues. Unmatched junction bases numbered 6, after V lost 0 bases and J lost 6 bases. Here the CDR3 DNA reads TGTGCCAGCAGCGTAGAAGACAGGGTGGGCGAGCAGTACTTC. Amino acid sequence: CASSVEDRVGEQYF.

J is TRBJ2-6 and V is TRBV6-5; D unresolved. Trimming took off 6 bases at V and 3 bases at J, with 12 bases between the two ends. The CDR3 has 15 residues. Germline V gene sequence: CDR1 MNHEY, CDR2 SVGAGI. The CDR3, as DNA: TGTGCCAGCAGACCAGAGAAAGGTGGGGCCAACGTCCTGACTTTC. Encoded protein: CASRPEKGGANVLTF.